A selection of T cell receptor beta chains follows, all from one sample in a study of T-cell reconstitution after alpha-beta-depleted transplantation in children. TCRdb independently ran MiXCR on the PCR reads; one entry per CDR3 protein. The sample comprises hundreds of thousands of distinct CDR3 sequences, over 9.5% of which are singletons, and less than 9% rests with the top ten. Sequenced here: PBMCs, sampled before TCRalphabeta/CD19-depleted stem cell transplant. All receptors come from a boy less than two years old with acute myeloid leukemia, due to receive a stem cell transplant. Both conserved end residues are part of each CDR3. The D gene is left open where the match is weak. Size values are once, few and many counts, or a class for expanded clones, and some rows have none.

J: TRBJ2-5; D: TRBD2; size: many; V: TRBV7-2; DNA: TGTGCCAGCAGCTTATCTAGCGGACAAGAGACCCAGTACTTC; CDR3: CASSLSSGQETQYF
J: TRBJ2-7; D: -; size: many; V: TRBV5-1; DNA: TGCGCCAGCAGCTGGGGGACTTCGCAGTACTTC; CDR3: CASSWGTSQYF
J: TRBJ1-5; D: -; size: -; V: TRBV6-1; DNA: TGTGCCAGCAGTGAGACCCCTTTTGGTAGCAATCAGCCCCAGCATTTT; CDR3: CASSETPFGSNQPQHF
J: TRBJ2-3; D: TRBD1; size: many; V: TRBV20-1; DNA: TGCAGTGCTAGGGGGGGACAGGGGGCAGATACGCAGTATTTT; CDR3: CSARGGQGADTQYF
J: TRBJ1-1; D: -; size: many; V: TRBV14; DNA: TGTGCCAGCAGCCACGGACTGAACACTGAAGCTTTCTTT; CDR3: CASSHGLNTEAFF
J: TRBJ2-3; D: -; size: many; V: TRBV11-2; DNA: TGTGCCAGCAGCTTAGGCCTAGCGATAGATACGCAGTATTTT; CDR3: CASSLGLAIDTQYF
J: TRBJ1-1; D: -; size: many; V: TRBV28; DNA: TGTGCCAGCAGTCAGACGGCGTCCTGGCTGGCTTTCTTT; CDR3: CASSQTASWLAFF
J: TRBJ1-5; D: -; size: few; V: TRBV20-1; DNA: TGCAGTGCTAGAGCCTTAGGGCAGCCCCAGCATTTT; CDR3: CSARALGQPQHF
J: TRBJ2-7; D: -; size: many; V: TRBV18; DNA: TGTGCCAGCTCACCACAAAACTACGAGCAGTACTTC; CDR3: CASSPQNYEQYF
J: TRBJ2-1; D: TRBD2; size: -; V: TRBV6-5; DNA: TGTGCCAGCAGTTACATCGAGCGGGGGGAGCAGTTCTTC; CDR3: CASSYIERGEQFF
J: TRBJ2-1; D: TRBD1; size: many; V: TRBV4-3; DNA: TGCGCCAGCAGCCACCTGGACAGGGGGTATGTTGAGCAGTTCTTC; CDR3: CASSHLDRGYVEQFF
J: TRBJ2-1; D: -; size: many; V: TRBV7-9; DNA: TGTGCCAGCAGCCCAAATGAGCAGTTCTTC; CDR3: CASSPNEQFF
J: TRBJ2-7; D: -; size: many; V: TRBV9; DNA: TGTGCCAGCAGCCCTTCTGGGACAAGGAACGAGCAGTACTTC; CDR3: CASSPSGTRNEQYF
J: TRBJ2-5; D: -; size: -; V: TRBV12-3/TRBV12-4; DNA: TGTGCTAGCAGTTACTTAGGAGTGAAAGAGACCCAGTACTTC; CDR3: CASSYLGVKETQYF
J: TRBJ2-7; D: TRBD1; size: many; V: TRBV28; DNA: TGTGCCAGCAGTTTAGATGCCTGGACAGGGTTTCCCTACGAGCAGTACTTC; CDR3: CASSLDAWTGFPYEQYF
J: TRBJ2-2; D: TRBD1; size: -; V: TRBV18; DNA: TGTGCCAGCTCACCACCAGGGACAGGCAAGCCCGCGAACACCGGGGAGCTGTTTTTT; CDR3: CASSPPGTGKPANTGELFF
J: TRBJ2-7; D: -; size: many; V: TRBV27; DNA: TGTGCCAGCAGTTTACGACTGAGGCTCTACGAGCAGTACTTC; CDR3: CASSLRLRLYEQYF
J: TRBJ2-2; D: -; size: few; V: TRBV20-1; DNA: TGCAGTGCCCGCAGGGAAAGTCAAACCGGGGAGCTGTTTTTT; CDR3: CSARRESQTGELFF
J: TRBJ2-3; D: -; size: many; V: TRBV7-2; DNA: TGTGCCAGCAGCTGGCAGGGGTCTGGCACAGATACGCAGTATTTT; CDR3: CASSWQGSGTDTQYF
J: TRBJ2-2; D: TRBD1; size: -; V: TRBV10-3; DNA: TGTGCCACAGGGACAGGGGGAGACACCGGGGAGCTGTTTTTT; CDR3: CATGTGGDTGELFF
J: TRBJ1-4; D: TRBD1; size: many; V: TRBV7-9; DNA: TGTGCCAGCAGCCCCAGGGACAGGGACGATGAAAAACTGTTTTTT; CDR3: CASSPRDRDDEKLFF
J: TRBJ2-3; D: TRBD2; size: many; V: TRBV6-1; DNA: TGTGCCAGCAGCTCGACTAGCGGGGGAAAGGATACGCAGTATTTT; CDR3: CASSSTSGGKDTQYF
J: TRBJ2-3; D: TRBD2; size: -; V: TRBV20-1; DNA: TGCAGTGCTAGAGATCCCGGGAGGGGGGTCACAGATACGCAGTATTTT; CDR3: CSARDPGRGVTDTQYF
J: TRBJ2-7; D: -; size: few; V: TRBV19; DNA: TGTGCCAGTAGTAGCCGGGACATTACCTACGAGCAGTACTTC; CDR3: CASSSRDITYEQYF
J: TRBJ2-3; D: TRBD2; size: many; V: TRBV7-2; DNA: TGTGCCAGCAGCTTAGTAGCGGGGGAAACAGATACGCAGTATTTT; CDR3: CASSLVAGETDTQYF
J: TRBJ2-7; D: -; size: many; V: TRBV9; DNA: TGTGCCAGCAGCCCCCATACAGGGTCGAAGTACTTC; CDR3: CASSPHTGSKYF
J: TRBJ1-1; D: -; size: -; V: TRBV6-2/TRBV6-3; DNA: TGTGCCAGCAGGGACCCGAACACTGAAGCTTTCTTT; CDR3: CASRDPNTEAFF
J: TRBJ2-3; D: TRBD2; size: -; V: TRBV5-1; DNA: TGCGCCAGCAGCCCCCTAGCGGAGAGCACAGATACGCAGTATTTT; CDR3: CASSPLAESTDTQYF
J: TRBJ2-7; D: TRBD1; size: many; V: TRBV20-1; DNA: TGCAGTGCTGACCCCGGGACAGGGAGTCGGGAGCAGTACTTC; CDR3: CSADPGTGSREQYF
J: TRBJ2-5; D: TRBD2; size: many; V: TRBV7-7; DNA: TGTGCTAGCAGCCCTGGACTAGCGGGAGAAGAGACCCAGTACTTC; CDR3: CASSPGLAGEETQYF
J: TRBJ2-5; D: -; size: many; V: TRBV5-1; DNA: TGCGCCAGCAGCTTGGCAATGTCGACCTCGGGACAAGAGACCCAGTACTTC; CDR3: CASSLAMSTSGQETQYF
J: TRBJ2-7; D: TRBD1; size: many; V: TRBV3-1; DNA: TGTGCCAGCAGCCAAGATCCATCAGGGGGAGTCAGGGAGCAGTACTTC; CDR3: CASSQDPSGGVREQYF
J: TRBJ2-5; D: -; size: many; V: TRBV2; DNA: TGTGCCAGCACCCCAGGGGCGAACCAAGAGACCCAGTACTTC; CDR3: CASTPGANQETQYF